This passage covers 18 T cell receptor beta chains from one sample sequenced in a study of post-analysis software for immune sequencing data. Each TCR beta cDNA library carried unique molecular identifiers. TCRdb redid the calling of the PCR reads with MiXCR, one entry per CDR3 protein. The table records 180,000 or so distinct CDR3 sequences, 29% of them present only once. These receptors have no known antigen. Whole-study findings and limits: Among several TRBV segments more frequent in patients than controls were TRBV5-6, TRBV5-1 and TRBV20-1.

Sequencing was done on a sample of blood. Receptors were obtained from a girl aged 2 to 17 with multiple sclerosis.

The rearrangement links TRBV7-8 to TRBJ2-1, with 9 nucleotides matching TRBD1. The CDR3 totals 15 residues. Per the germline V gene, CDR1 is SGHVS and CDR2 is FQNEAQ. Trimming at V came to 5 bases and at J to 4 bases, leaving 6 bases not matched to a gene. The CDR3 is CASSPGQGFYNEQFF. In DNA, the CDR3 is TGTGCCAGCAGCCCGGGACAGGGATTTTACAATGAGCAGTTCTTC.

This clonotype turned up a few times. The chain recombines TRBV11-2 with TRBJ2-7; 7 nucleotides line up with TRBD2. Per the germline V gene, CDR1 is SGHAT and CDR2 is FQNNGV. This CDR3 is 15 amino acids long. The V segment lost 5 bases and the J segment 2 bases; nucleotides outside the gene matches: 9. The CDR3 loop is CASSSTAGVAYEQYF. CDR3 nucleotides: TGTGCCAGCAGCAGTACGGCGGGGGTCGCCTACGAGCAGTACTTC. The full variable domain, in which reference TRBV11-2 and TRBJ2-7 provide the parts outside the CDR3, is EAGVAQSPRYKIIEKRQSVAFWCNPISGHATLYWYQQILGQGPKLLIQFQNNGVVDDSQLPKDRFSAERLKGVDSTLKIQPAKLEDSAVYLCASSSTAGVAYEQYFGPGTRLTVT.

V and J are TRBV20-1 and TRBJ1-1; 7 bases align to TRBD1. This CDR3 is built from 15 residues. Per the germline V gene, CDR1 is DFQATT and CDR2 is SNEGSKA (reference sequence). Trimming took 3 bases from V and 1 from J; bases not matched to a gene: 8. CDR3 DNA sequence: TGCAGTGCTAGCAAGTGCAGGACAGGGAACACTGAAGCTTTCTTT. Translation: CSASKCRTGNTEAFF.

This clonotype occurred a few times. Mismatch with germline at one junction end may stem from a read error. The rearrangement links TRBV29-1 to TRBJ1-6; D gene uncertain. The CDR3 has 13 residues. Germline lookup yields CDR1 SQVTM and CDR2 ANQGSEA. The CDR3 loop reads CSVRGDYNSPPHF. DNA for the CDR3: TGCAGCGTGCGCGGCGACTATAATTCACCCCCCCACTTT.

In this sample, this clonotype turned up many times. The rearrangement joins TRBV4-1 to TRBJ2-1, with 7 bases identical to TRBD1. CDR3 length: 15 amino acids. The germline CDR1 and CDR2 sequences are MGHRA and YSYEKL. V lost 0 bases and J lost 2; bases outside the gene matches: 1. Here the CDR3 reads CASSQEGTAYNEQFF. DNA of the CDR3: TGCGCCAGCAGCCAAGAGGGGACAGCCTACAATGAGCAGTTCTTC.

The chain has TRBV9 and TRBJ2-2; TRBD1 aligns across 9 bases. With 4 bases clipped from V and 6 bases from J, the junction kept 7 bases outside the gene matches. The CDR3 loop spans 15 amino acids. The germline V gene encodes CDR1 SGDLS and CDR2 YYNGEE. CDR3 residues: CASSSRTGAAGELFF. The DNA of the CDR3 is TGTGCCAGCAGCTCTAGGACAGGGGCGGCCGGGGAGCTGTTTTTT.

This clonotype has at least ten counts. The chain is built from TRBV20-1 and TRBJ2-7; D may be TRBD1 (5 bases). CDR1 is DFQATT, CDR2 SNEGSKA, per germline (reference sequence). There are 13 residues in the CDR3. V was cut by 4 bases and J by 2 bases, with 12 bases left in between. For the CDR3, the DNA is TGCAGTGCTAACATCCCAGGGACCTACGAGCAGTACTTC. As protein: CSANIPGTYEQYF.

This clonotype was seen a few times. This chain links TRBV14 with TRBJ2-4, with D possibly TRBD2 on 6 matching bases. The CDR3 runs to 14 residues. V was cut by 1 base and J by 9 bases, with 13 bases left in between. The V gene's germline CDR1 is SGHDN and CDR2 FVKESK. In nucleotides, the CDR3 is TGTGCCAGCAGCCAAGGGGGAGGCGTCGGCATTCAGTACTTC. It is translated as CASSQGGGVGIQYF.

This clonotype was counted ten times or more. V gene TRBV15 combines with J gene TRBJ1-5; possible D gene TRBD1, 5 bases. CDR1 is LNHNV and CDR2 is YYDKDF in the germline V gene (reference sequence). The V end lost 1 base, the J end lost 5 bases, and 9 bases lay between the germline ends. The CDR3 runs to 14 residues. The CDR3 DNA reads TGTGCCACCAGCAGAGCCCAGGGCCATCAGCCCCAGCATTTT. This codes for CATSRAQGHQPQHF.

Ten or more counts support this clonotype. The gene calls are TRBV20-1 and TRBJ2-3; 13 bases line up with TRBD2. CDR1 DFQATT and CDR2 SNEGSKA come from the germline V gene (reference sequence). Losses at the gene ends were 5 bases for V and 1 base for J; bases not matched to a gene: 12. This CDR3 is built from 18 residues. The CDR3 loop reads CSAEGGTSGEHGTDTQYF. CDR3 DNA sequence: TGCAGTGCTGAGGGGGGGACTAGCGGGGAGCATGGCACAGATACGCAGTATTTT.

Ten or more counts support this clonotype. The rearrangement links TRBV7-3 to TRBJ2-1; D gene unclear. V dropped 5 bases and J dropped 9 bases, with 20 bases sitting between them. There are 15 residues in the CDR3. CDR1 is SGHTA and CDR2 is FQGTGA in the germline V gene. The CDR3 sequence is CASSQGRSMPGEQFF. In DNA, the CDR3 is TGTGCCAGCAGCCAAGGCCGCTCGATGCCGGGTGAGCAGTTCTTC.

The chain recombines TRBV29-1 with TRBJ1-2; no reliable D call. V was trimmed by 5 bases and J by 1 base, leaving 8 bases between them. The CDR3 spans 12 residues. The V gene's germline CDR1 is SQVTM and CDR2 ANQGSEA. The CDR3 DNA follows: TGCAGCGTTATGACTGTTAACTATGGCTACACCTTC. Translated: CSVMTVNYGYTF. Complete variable domain (other parts from reference TRBV29-1 and TRBJ1-2): SAVISQKPSRDICQRGTSLTIQCQVDSQVTMMFWYRQQPGQSLTLIATANQGSEATYESGFVIDKFPISRPNLTFSTLTVSNMSPEDSSIYLCSVMTVNYGYTFGSGTRLTVV.

A word on this clonotype: Being one base from a much bigger clone, this may be a read error. The chain combines TRBV7-6 with TRBJ2-1; no reliable D call. There are 13 residues in the CDR3. Per the germline V gene, CDR1 is SGHVS and CDR2 is FNYEAQ. The V end was cut by 1 base, the J end by 8 bases, with 9 bases between. CDR3 in amino acids: CASSLGAHDEQFF. CDR3 DNA sequence: TGTGCCAGCAGCTTAGGGGCTCACGATGAGCAGTTCTTC.

In its sample, this clonotype was seen a few times. This chain links TRBV15 with TRBJ2-1, with 10 bases identical to TRBD2. The ends lost 1 base at V and 3 bases at J; junction bases unmatched: 6. The CDR3 consists of 17 residues. CDR1 is LNHNV, CDR2 YYDKDF, per germline (reference sequence). This chain's CDR3 is CATSRGTAGGNYNEQFF. The CDR3 region has the DNA TGTGCCACCAGCAGAGGTACAGCGGGAGGGAACTACAATGAGCAGTTCTTC.

The CDR3 nucleotides are TGTGCCAGCAGCGTAGAGGCGGGGGGCCAAGATACGCAGTATTTT. Translation gives CASSVEAGGQDTQYF. The V and J genes are TRBV7-9 and TRBJ2-3; TRBD2 aligns across 8 bases. Germline V gene data show CDR1 as SEHNR and CDR2 as FQNEAQ (reference sequence). Losses at the gene ends were 5 bases for V and 5 bases for J; bases not matched to a gene: 9. The CDR3 extends over 15 amino acids.

The chain employs TRBV20-1 and TRBJ2-3; D remains unclear. V lost 3 bases, J lost 10 bases, and 14 bases lay in between. Germline assignment: CDR1 DFQATT and CDR2 SNEGSKA (reference sequence). The CDR3 consists of 12 residues. The CDR3 bases are TGCAGTGCTAGTGGCACCCATGGTGCGCAGTATTTT. Protein product: CSASGTHGAQYF.

This clonotype was seen many times. The CDR3 spells CASSLTAGGDGYTF. DNA of the CDR3: TGCGCCAGCAGCCTTACCGCAGGGGGCGATGGCTACACCTTC. The J gene is TRBJ1-2, the V gene TRBV5-1; 8 positions match TRBD1. The V and J ends lost 4 bases and 6 bases, in that order; junction bases with no gene match: 8. The CDR3 extends over 14 amino acids. Germline-derived CDR1 and CDR2 are SGHRS and YFSETQ.

There are a few counts of this clonotype. The chain recombines TRBV6-1 with TRBJ1-1, with D tentatively TRBD1 (5 bases). Trimming pared 3 bases from V and 7 bases from J, leaving 21 bases between. CDR3 size: 16 residues. Germline CDR1 reads MNHNS; CDR2 reads SASEGT. The CDR3 sequence: CASSDWASGGRDEAFF. CDR3 DNA sequence: TGTGCCAGCAGTGATTGGGCGTCGGGGGGAAGGGATGAAGCTTTCTTT.